This T cell receptor (beta chain) was sequenced during a study of human T cells and chemical hapten exposure. Overall study: How much TCR each sample yielded varied, mostly because pooled library volumes differed slightly. Findings and caveats of the study: After DPC sensitization, TCRs above 1 in 1000 frequency showed no change.

The ends lost 5 bases at V and 5 bases at J; junction bases unmatched: 8. CDR3 length equals 14 residues. CDR1 SGHTA and CDR2 FQGNSA come from the germline V gene. The template was total RNA from unfractionated whole blood. Unique molecular identifiers were attached to individual cDNA molecules during library preparation. Source study methods: A typical sample had roughly 87,000 TCRs, with about 23,224 to 750,000 overall. Each CDR3 protein is one row after TCRdb ran MiXCR on the reads. The V and J calls, along with clone size, are taken from TCRdb and not from the paper's own processing. This table has around 120,000 distinct CDR3 sequences, around 9% appearing once. This clonotype showed up many times. Its antigen is as yet unknown.

Sequenced input: whole blood. This chain connects TRBV7-2 to TRBJ2-5, with 7 bases aligning to TRBD2. The origin of this receptor is a human donor in good health. Some clones in this sample may be carry-over from other donors' samples. CDR3 bases: TGTGCCAGCAGCCTCCTAAGCGGGATGGAGACCCAGTACTTC. It codes for CASSLLSGMETQYF.